This T cell receptor (beta chain) was sequenced for a study of T-cell reconstitution after alpha-beta-depleted transplantation in children. Study-level results: Alpha-beta T cells about two months after transplant reportedly derived from several hundred expanded graft clones. Certain patients had high TCRbeta diversity at day 60, and it came from recipient T cells and thymic progenitors that survived. Diversity and T-cell counts at one year after transplant derived mostly from new T cells.

Preparation of the TCRbeta library used unique molecular identifiers. TCRdb passed the PCR reads through MiXCR, listing each CDR3 protein once. The table records 500,000 to 750,000 distinct CDR3 sequences, 13% of them present only once. Trimming stripped 1 base from V and 1 base from J, with 8 bases between. The CDR3 covers 14 residues. Per germline, CDR1 DFQATT and CDR2 SNEGSKA (reference sequence). To note about this clonotype: Its target is unknown.

V usage is TRBV20-1 and J usage is TRBJ2-1; D is uncertain. Here the sequenced sample was PBMCs, mostly from graft donor cells, taken 360 days after TCRalphabeta/CD19-depleted stem cell transplant. This receptor was taken from a male patient younger than 18 who had a stem cell transplant for acute myeloid leukemia, so the T cells may come from the graft donor. The CDR3 sequence: CSARVQTSYNEQFF. CDR3 coding DNA: TGCAGTGCTAGAGTTCAGACGTCCTACAATGAGCAGTTCTTC.